One sample yielded the 12 T cell receptor beta chains listed below, sequenced in a study of regulatory T cells in long-lasting Graves disease. Noted time point: persistent/refractory GD, antithyroid drugs over 5 years with positive TRAb. PBMC RNA served as the TCR library source. Sequencing libraries for TCR beta were prepared with iRepertoire HTBI primers and Arm-PCR of CDR3 regions. One entry per CDR3 protein, called by TCRdb with MiXCR from the multiplex PCR reads. This sample carries almost 350,000 distinct CDR3 sequences, around a fifth of them seen once, and the ten largest clones take around 30%. This material consisted of peripheral blood mononuclear cells (PBMCs), taken when the disease was refractory, from a patient treated with antithyroid drugs. Every receptor here comes from a female donor with Graves disease.

A few counts support this clonotype. The gene calls are TRBV6-1 and TRBJ2-1; 7 bases fit TRBD2. CDR1 and CDR2 from the germline V gene are MNHNS and SASEGT. The length of the CDR3 is 16 residues. V lost 6 bases to trimming and J lost 6 bases; unmatched junction nucleotides: 14. The chain's CDR3 is CASSPFRDYSGNEQFF. The CDR3, as DNA: TGTGCCAGCAGCCCCTTTCGGGACTACTCAGGCAATGAGCAGTTCTTC.

This clonotype has a count of ten or more. V gene TRBV6-5 combines with J gene TRBJ1-5, with 8 nucleotides matching TRBD1. Germline trimming cut 4 bases from V and 6 bases from J; bases unmatched to any gene: 8. This CDR3 has 15 residues. CDR1 MNHEY and CDR2 SVGAGI come from the germline V gene. The CDR3 coding sequence is TGTGCCAGCAGTTTATCGGACAGGGTGGGTCAGCCCCAGCATTTT. This translates into CASSLSDRVGQPQHF.

In its sample, this clonotype was seen a few times. The CDR3 DNA reads as TGTGCCATCAGCTCCTCCGGGGCTTCCTACGAGCAGTACTTC. Translation gives CAISSSGASYEQYF. V and J are TRBV10-3 and TRBJ2-7; D tentatively reads TRBD1 or TRBD2 (5 bases each). CDR1 and CDR2 (germline): ENHRY, SYGVKD. This CDR3 spans 14 amino acids. The V gene lost 6 bases and the J gene lost 1 base, with 13 bases spanning the gap.

The chain employs TRBV6-1 and TRBJ2-7; 7 positions match TRBD1. This CDR3 is built from 14 residues. Germline V gives CDR1 MNHNS, CDR2 SASEGT. J was trimmed by 2 bases and V by 5 bases; bases with no gene match: 6. The CDR3 region is CASSLTGPTYEQYF. The CDR3 DNA sequence: TGTGCCAGCAGTCTGACAGGGCCCACCTACGAGCAGTACTTC.

This clonotype was counted at least ten times. The chain's CDR3 is CSARDWGWEETQYF. CDR3 DNA sequence: TGCAGTGCTAGAGATTGGGGATGGGAAGAGACCCAGTACTTC. V usage is TRBV20-1 and J usage is TRBJ2-5; D is unresolved. V was cut by 0 bases and J by 3 bases, with 11 bases left in between. CDR3 length: 14 residues. In germline, CDR1 is DFQATT, CDR2 SNEGSKA (reference sequence).

Comment on this clonotype: A much more abundant neighbour one base away suggests this may be a read error. The rearrangement joins TRBV7-2 to TRBJ2-7; 13 bases are a match to TRBD2. The CDR3 spans 16 residues. CDR1 SGHTA and CDR2 FQGNSA come from the germline V gene. The chain's CDR3 is CASSPRLAGGGYEQHF. CDR3 sequence (DNA): TGTGCCAGCAGCCCTCGACTAGCGGGGGGCGGGTACGAGCAGCACTTC. The full variable domain, completed using reference TRBV7-2 and TRBJ2-7, is GAGVSQSPSNKVTEKGKDVELRCDPISGHTALYWYRQSLGQGLEFLIYFQGNSAPDKSGLPSDRFSAERTGGSVSTLTIQRTQQEDSAVYLCASSPRLAGGGYEQHFGPGTRLTVT.

On this clonotype: This may be a read error, as it is one base from a much larger clone. This sequence joins TRBV28 and TRBJ2-2; TRBD1 matches 10 bases. V dropped 2 bases and J dropped 6; count of bases not matched to a gene: 9. The germline V gene has CDR1 MDHEN and CDR2 SYDVKM. CDR3 size: 17 residues. The CDR3 sequence is CASSLVGQGDLAGELFF. CDR3 coding DNA: TGTGCCAGCAGTTTAGTCGGACAGGGGGATCTGGCCGGGGAGCTGTTTTTT.

The rearrangement uses TRBV7-2 and TRBJ2-3; D call uncertain. The V end was cut by 1 base, the J end by 4 bases, with 15 bases between. Germline loops: CDR1 SGHTA, CDR2 FQGNSA. The CDR3 sequence is 16 residues long. CDR3 nucleotide sequence: TGTGCCAGCAGCTTAGAGATAGTGGTGTTGGCAGATACGCAGTATTTT. Translating gives CASSLEIVVLADTQYF.

Many counts were recorded for this clonotype. The chain joins TRBV20-1 to TRBJ1-5, with 7 bases identical to TRBD1. CDR1 DFQATT and CDR2 SNEGSKA come from the germline V gene (reference sequence). V gave up 3 bases and J gave up 6 bases; unmatched junction bases: 8. This CDR3 spans 14 amino acids. CDR3 loop: CSASHVRQGQPQHF. The CDR3 bases are TGCAGTGCTAGCCATGTGCGACAGGGTCAGCCCCAGCATTTT.

The rearrangement joins TRBV20-1 to TRBJ2-7, with 12 positions matching TRBD2. With V trimmed by 7 bases and J by 1 base, 8 bases remained unmatched. Germline loops: CDR1 DFQATT, CDR2 SNEGSKA (reference sequence). The CDR3 loop spans 15 amino acids. CDR3 DNA sequence: TGCAGTGGGACGTCTAGCGGGAGGGGGTCCTACGAGCAGTACTTC. This encodes CSGTSSGRGSYEQYF.

This clonotype has ten or more counts. This chain joins TRBV30 and TRBJ1-1; D remains ambiguous. This CDR3 has 15 residues. From germline, CDR1 is GTSNPN and CDR2 SVGIG (reference sequence). V was cut by 0 bases and J by 4 bases, with 15 bases left in between. CDR3 sequence (DNA): TGTGCCTGGAGTGTACGATTGAACCTGGTCACTGAAGCTTTCTTT. Translation gives CAWSVRLNLVTEAFF.

The chain links TRBV5-1 to TRBJ2-7; 10 bases are a match to TRBD2. V lost 6 bases to trimming and J lost 5 bases; unmatched junction nucleotides: 8. The germline V gene has CDR1 SGHRS and CDR2 YFSETQ. The CDR3 is made up of 14 amino acids. CDR3 nucleotides: TGCGCCAGCACCGCGGGACTAGCGACAGACGAGCAGTACTTC. Protein: CASTAGLATDEQYF.